A selection of T cell receptor beta chains follows, all from one sample in a study of blood T cell repertoires in COVID-19. The data were produced by immunoSEQ multiplex PCR, yet TCRdb's version contains in-frame clones alone and is incomplete. The data contain 150,000 to 200,000 clones, 80% to 85% of them seen just once; the ten biggest clones take up about 10%. The source material was peripheral blood. Receptors were obtained from a woman older than 75 with active or convalescent COVID-19. Each CDR3 is given with its conserved first and last residue. A D gene is named only where the DNA matches it firmly. Rows may omit the clone size; those that give it use once, few, many or a size class.

V	size	J	D	DNA	CDR3
TRBV11-2	-	TRBJ1-6	-	TGTGCCAGCAGCCGTAGCGCGGGGGCAGGGAGCGATTCACCCCTCCACTTT	CASSRSAGAGSDSPLHF
TRBV5-1	-	TRBJ2-1	-	TGCGCCAGCAGTTACCCCGGGTACTACAATGAGCAGTTCTTC	CASSYPGYYNEQFF
TRBV6-5	-	TRBJ1-4	-	TGTGCCAGCAGTTTGAGTTCAACTAATGAAAAACTGTTTTTT	CASSLSSTNEKLFF
TRBV9	once	TRBJ1-5	-	TGTGCCAGCAGCGTAGGACAGGAGGGCAATCAGCCCCAGCATTTT	CASSVGQEGNQPQHF
TRBV4-3	-	TRBJ1-2	-	TGCGCCAGCAGCCAAGACGGAGGAAAAGGCTATGGCTACACCTTC	CASSQDGGKGYGYTF
TRBV7-8	once	TRBJ2-7	TRBD1	TGTGCCAGCAGCCCTGACAGGGGCCTGGTAGGGGAGCAGTACTTC	CASSPDRGLVGEQYF
TRBV19	-	TRBJ1-3	TRBD1	TGTGCCAGTAGTATAGGGGGAGCGACAGGGGGTTTTGGAAACACCATATATTTT	CASSIGGATGGFGNTIYF
TRBV14	few	TRBJ2-1	TRBD1	TGTGCCAGCAGCCCGGGACAGGGTGAGGCCTACAATGAGCAGTTCTTC	CASSPGQGEAYNEQFF
TRBV18	-	TRBJ2-7	-	TGTGCCAGCTCACCAACGGTCTCCTACGAGCAGTACTTC	CASSPTVSYEQYF
TRBV29-1	-	TRBJ1-1	-	TGCAGCGGGACCCCGCAGACAGCGCTGAACACTGAAGCTTTCTTT	CSGTPQTALNTEAFF
TRBV6-1	once	TRBJ1-2	-	TGTGCCAGCAGTGAGGACATCATTGGGGTCTATGGCTACACCTTC	CASSEDIIGVYGYTF
TRBV27	-	TRBJ1-1	TRBD1	TGTGCCAGCAGTAGGACAGGTATAACGTATGAAGCTTTCTTT	CASSRTGITYEAFF
TRBV15	-	TRBJ2-7	TRBD1	TGTGCCACCAGCAACTACGGGACAGGGGGCATTTACGAGCAGTACTTC	CATSNYGTGGIYEQYF
TRBV5-1	few	TRBJ1-4	-	TGCGCCAGCAGCTTGGCCGGGAGGGGCGGGGAAAAACTGTTTTTT	CASSLAGRGGEKLFF
TRBV6-2/TRBV6-3	-	TRBJ2-1	TRBD2	TGTGCCAGCAGCACTCGGACTAGCGGGTACAATGAGCAGTTCTTC	CASSTRTSGYNEQFF
TRBV10-3	-	TRBJ2-5	TRBD2	TGTGCCATCAGCCTAGCGGGGGGGCTCCAAGAGACCCAGTACTTC	CAISLAGGLQETQYF
TRBV6-5	once	TRBJ1-4	-	TGTGCCAGCAGTTACTCGGGGGCGGGCGAGGAAAAACTGTTTTTT	CASSYSGAGEEKLFF
TRBV11-3	few	TRBJ2-2	-	TGTGCCAGCAGCTTTCAGACAGGACCGAACACCGGGGAGCTGTTTTTT	CASSFQTGPNTGELFF
TRBV6-6	-	TRBJ2-3	TRBD2	TGTGCCAGCATTGTTAGCGGGGAGCTTTATACGCAGTATTTT	CASIVSGELYTQYF
TRBV12-3/TRBV12-4	-	TRBJ1-2	-	TGTGCCAGCAGTGTCAGGGCTGGGTATGGCTACACCTTC	CASSVRAGYGYTF
TRBV19	-	TRBJ2-3	-	TGTGCCAGTAGTATAGAGGGTGTCGGGGTCGGTACGCAGTATTTT	CASSIEGVGVGTQYF
TRBV11-3	-	TRBJ2-7	TRBD1	TGTGCCAGCAGCTTAGAAGGGGGCATGTACGAGCAGTACTTC	CASSLEGGMYEQYF
TRBV7-6	-	TRBJ2-3	TRBD2	TGTGCCAGCAGCCTCAGCCGACTAGCGGGGGGGACAGATACGCAGTATTTT	CASSLSRLAGGTDTQYF
TRBV5-6	-	TRBJ1-4	TRBD1	TGTGCCAGCAGCGAGGGACAGGGGGCTGCAACTAATGAAAAACTGTTTTTT	CASSEGQGAATNEKLFF
TRBV4-1	-	TRBJ2-1	-	TGCGCCAGCAGCCCGATCATCAGCTCCTACAATGAGCAGTTCTTC	CASSPIISSYNEQFF
TRBV5-1	-	TRBJ1-2	-	TGCGCCAGCAGCTTGGGCGGGGGCTACACCTTC	CASSLGGGYTF
TRBV19	-	TRBJ1-4	TRBD1	TGTGCCAGTAGTCGGGGACAGACCGCAACTAATGAAAAACTGTTTTTT	CASSRGQTATNEKLFF
TRBV6-2/TRBV6-3	-	TRBJ2-7	-	TGTGCCAGCAGCCCGCTTCGATTACAGGCGTCCTACGAGCAGTACTTC	CASSPLRLQASYEQYF
TRBV7-9	once	TRBJ2-2	-	TGTGCCAGCAGCTTACAGGGTTTCACCGGGGAGCTGTTTTTT	CASSLQGFTGELFF
TRBV10-3	-	TRBJ1-1	-	TGTGCCATCAGTCCAGGGGACAAGAACACTGAAGCTTTCTTT	CAISPGDKNTEAFF
TRBV4-3	-	TRBJ2-7	TRBD1	TGCGCCAGCAGCGAAGCCCAAGACAGGGTGTACGAGCAGTACTTC	CASSEAQDRVYEQYF
TRBV10-3	-	TRBJ1-1	TRBD1	TGTGCCATCAGGGACCCAACCGGGACAGCAGCTCGAGCTTTCTTT	CAIRDPTGTAARAFF
TRBV4-3	-	TRBJ1-1	TRBD1	TGCGCCAGCAGACTAACAGGGGGGAGGACTGAAGCTTTCTTT	CASRLTGGRTEAFF
TRBV5-4	-	TRBJ2-6	-	TGTGCCAGCAGCTTGAATGGAGTGAGCTCTGGGGCCAACGTCCTGACTTTC	CASSLNGVSSGANVLTF
TRBV3-1/TRBV3-2	-	TRBJ2-7	TRBD1	TGTGCCAGCAGCCAACCTTGGGACAGTTCTAACCCTCGCGAGCAGTACTTC	CASSQPWDSSNPREQYF
TRBV7-2	few	TRBJ1-4	TRBD1	TGTGCCAGCAGCCCCGCGACAGGGGGATCTAATGAAAAACTGTTTTTT	CASSPATGGSNEKLFF
TRBV23-1	-	TRBJ1-2	TRBD1	TGCGCCAGCAGTCAATCCGACAGGGGCTATGGCTACACCTTC	CASSQSDRGYGYTF
TRBV6-2/TRBV6-3	-	TRBJ2-7	TRBD1	TGTGCCAGCAGTTACCATGACGGGGGCAGGGGGCTCGAGCAGTACTTC	CASSYHDGGRGLEQYF
TRBV19	once	TRBJ1-4	-	TGTGCCAGTAGTATCCACAGCAGTTCAACTAATGAAAAACTGTTTTTT	CASSIHSSSTNEKLFF
TRBV12-3/TRBV12-4	many	TRBJ2-2	-	TGTGCCAGCAGGTCTGTGCGCGGGGAGCTGTTTTTT	CASRSVRGELFF
TRBV12-3/TRBV12-4	-	TRBJ1-5	-	TGTGCCAGCAGTTTAGTTCAGGATCAGCCCCAGCATTTT	CASSLVQDQPQHF
TRBV11-3	few	TRBJ1-4	-	TGTGCCAGCAGTTCTCTAAACAGTGCAACTAATGAAAAACTGTTTTTT	CASSSLNSATNEKLFF
TRBV7-2	-	TRBJ2-7	-	TGTGCCAGCAGCTTAAACACGTACGAGCAGTACTTC	CASSLNTYEQYF